Listed below are T cell receptor beta chains from one sample, sequenced in a study of spatial heterogeneity in lung cancer. TCRdb re-derived calls from the 5' RACE reads in MiXCR, one entry per CDR3 protein. This table has over 85,000 distinct CDR3 sequences, 15% to 20% appearing once. The source was PBMCs, collected at follow-up. The receptor set was obtained from a male donor with early-stage non-small cell lung cancer. CDR3s include the opening cysteine and the closing phenylalanine or tryptophan.

v_call	j_call	cdr3_length	cdr3_aa
TRBV4-1	TRBJ2-1	15	CASSAGDRGYNEQFF
TRBV20-1	TRBJ2-1	13	CSVRDRGGNEQFF
TRBV11-2	TRBJ2-1	14	CASSWASGSNEQFF
TRBV15	TRBJ1-1	15	CATRRGGTMNTEAFF
TRBV5-1	TRBJ2-5	15	CASKAGGASVETQYF
TRBV19	TRBJ1-2	15	CASSDDRTGDYGYTF
TRBV10-1	TRBJ2-1	16	CASSDHGESSYNEQFF
TRBV2	TRBJ2-1	15	CASSEIQGTYNEQFF
TRBV11-2	TRBJ2-3	18	CASSLLRSAGGFTDTQYF
TRBV20-1	TRBJ2-1	12	CSASGTSNEQFF
TRBV7-9	TRBJ2-3	12	CASSSVTDTQYF
TRBV7-6	TRBJ2-2	15	CASSLAGWDTGELFF
TRBV7-9	TRBJ2-7	14	CASSSDGVSYEQYF
TRBV18	TRBJ2-2	16	CASSSQGTRNTGELFF
TRBV7-8	TRBJ1-3	16	CASSHAGTGGSNTIYF
TRBV3-1	TRBJ1-4	15	CASSQRTGPDEKLFF
TRBV18	TRBJ2-3	14	CASSPRASTDTQYF
TRBV3-1	TRBJ1-1	15	CASSQEGAGRTEAFF
TRBV7-2	TRBJ2-1	14	CASSSNVYLNEQFF
TRBV7-9	TRBJ2-3	12	CASSLEGDTQYF
TRBV29-1	TRBJ2-4	15	CSVGPTGTAKNIQYF
TRBV6-2/TRBV6-3	TRBJ1-6	15	CASSYDEPGYSPLHF
TRBV3-1	TRBJ1-6	15	CASSQAWAGGYPLHF
TRBV30	TRBJ2-7	12	CAGSRAVHEQYF
TRBV29-1	TRBJ2-3	14	CSVLLAGITDTQYF
TRBV20-1	TRBJ2-5	12	CSAPDRDKTQYF
TRBV11-2	TRBJ1-1	13	CASSLGQSTEAFF
TRBV4-1	TRBJ2-3	15	CASSRAGTWRDTQYF
TRBV7-6	TRBJ2-1	14	CASSSRISNNEQFF
TRBV12-3/TRBV12-4	TRBJ1-5	14	CASSSTGNNQPQHF
TRBV20-1	TRBJ2-1	12	CSARKDDPRKFF
TRBV20-1	TRBJ1-1	17	CSAGDPGQGRRLTEAFF
TRBV7-9	TRBJ2-7	11	CASSQSGEQYF